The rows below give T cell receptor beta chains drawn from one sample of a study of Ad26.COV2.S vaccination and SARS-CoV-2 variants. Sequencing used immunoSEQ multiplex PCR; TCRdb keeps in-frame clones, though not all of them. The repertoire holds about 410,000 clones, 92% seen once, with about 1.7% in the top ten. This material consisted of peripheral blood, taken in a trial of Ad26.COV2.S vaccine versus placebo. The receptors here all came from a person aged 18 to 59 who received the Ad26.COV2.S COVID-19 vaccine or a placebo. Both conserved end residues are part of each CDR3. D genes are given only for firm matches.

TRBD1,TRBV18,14,CASSPSGGHGELFF
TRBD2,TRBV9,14,CASSVGAGVYEQYF
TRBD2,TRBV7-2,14,CASSFETSGGIRYF
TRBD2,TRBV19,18,CASPTGSTGLANTGELFF
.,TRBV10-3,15,CAISEGLEGVHEQYF
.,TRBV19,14,CASSPTGDWETQYF
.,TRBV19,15,CASSIDSKANTEAFF
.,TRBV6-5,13,CAVSGDFDTEAFF
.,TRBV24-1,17,CATSEFDRNSSNQPQHF
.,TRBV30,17,CAWSVLGHTRLPDTQYF
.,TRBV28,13,CASSLNNRYEQYF
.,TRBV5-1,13,CASSWSGSETQYF
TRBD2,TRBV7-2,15,CASILLAGAQETQYF
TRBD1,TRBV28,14,CASFTGTAGEKLFF
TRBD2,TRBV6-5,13,CASSSTSGGEQFF
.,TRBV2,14,CASQTGTGVGEQYF
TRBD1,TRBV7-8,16,CASSTGQVNAGNTIYF
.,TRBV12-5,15,CASGLVPPTEDTQYF
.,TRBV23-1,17,CASSPNSSGGLWETQYF
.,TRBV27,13,CASSPSGNQPQHF
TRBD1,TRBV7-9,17,CASSLAPTGTSNQPQHF
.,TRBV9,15,CASSHLPEGYTEAFF
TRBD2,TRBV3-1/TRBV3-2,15,CASSRAAGGHNEQFF
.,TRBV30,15,CAWSVRLDSFYGYTF
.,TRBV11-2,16,CASSLSGRTTNEKLFF
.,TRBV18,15,CASSDRDWRDEKLFF
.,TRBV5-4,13,CASSLERGQPQHF
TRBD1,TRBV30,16,CAWRFPLTGTVYEQYF
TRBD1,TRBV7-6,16,CASSPLQGVGYNEQFF
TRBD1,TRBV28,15,CASSPSGTGGYEQYF
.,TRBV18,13,CASSLDSYNEQFF
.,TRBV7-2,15,CASSPFLGSGNTIYF
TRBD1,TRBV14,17,CASSHPSTGSYNSPLHF
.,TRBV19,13,CASSMDFPDTQYF
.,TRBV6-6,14,CASSYLGVRQPQHF
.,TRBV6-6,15,CASSPGGHSSYEQYF
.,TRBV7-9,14,CASSSDTSNTEAFF
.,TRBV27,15,CASSFHRTNVYEQYF
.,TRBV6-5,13,CASIRRVNTEAFF
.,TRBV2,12,CASSDEAGELFF
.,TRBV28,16,CASTLRGKDSNQPQHF
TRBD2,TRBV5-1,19,CASSTPPGLAGVNTGELFF